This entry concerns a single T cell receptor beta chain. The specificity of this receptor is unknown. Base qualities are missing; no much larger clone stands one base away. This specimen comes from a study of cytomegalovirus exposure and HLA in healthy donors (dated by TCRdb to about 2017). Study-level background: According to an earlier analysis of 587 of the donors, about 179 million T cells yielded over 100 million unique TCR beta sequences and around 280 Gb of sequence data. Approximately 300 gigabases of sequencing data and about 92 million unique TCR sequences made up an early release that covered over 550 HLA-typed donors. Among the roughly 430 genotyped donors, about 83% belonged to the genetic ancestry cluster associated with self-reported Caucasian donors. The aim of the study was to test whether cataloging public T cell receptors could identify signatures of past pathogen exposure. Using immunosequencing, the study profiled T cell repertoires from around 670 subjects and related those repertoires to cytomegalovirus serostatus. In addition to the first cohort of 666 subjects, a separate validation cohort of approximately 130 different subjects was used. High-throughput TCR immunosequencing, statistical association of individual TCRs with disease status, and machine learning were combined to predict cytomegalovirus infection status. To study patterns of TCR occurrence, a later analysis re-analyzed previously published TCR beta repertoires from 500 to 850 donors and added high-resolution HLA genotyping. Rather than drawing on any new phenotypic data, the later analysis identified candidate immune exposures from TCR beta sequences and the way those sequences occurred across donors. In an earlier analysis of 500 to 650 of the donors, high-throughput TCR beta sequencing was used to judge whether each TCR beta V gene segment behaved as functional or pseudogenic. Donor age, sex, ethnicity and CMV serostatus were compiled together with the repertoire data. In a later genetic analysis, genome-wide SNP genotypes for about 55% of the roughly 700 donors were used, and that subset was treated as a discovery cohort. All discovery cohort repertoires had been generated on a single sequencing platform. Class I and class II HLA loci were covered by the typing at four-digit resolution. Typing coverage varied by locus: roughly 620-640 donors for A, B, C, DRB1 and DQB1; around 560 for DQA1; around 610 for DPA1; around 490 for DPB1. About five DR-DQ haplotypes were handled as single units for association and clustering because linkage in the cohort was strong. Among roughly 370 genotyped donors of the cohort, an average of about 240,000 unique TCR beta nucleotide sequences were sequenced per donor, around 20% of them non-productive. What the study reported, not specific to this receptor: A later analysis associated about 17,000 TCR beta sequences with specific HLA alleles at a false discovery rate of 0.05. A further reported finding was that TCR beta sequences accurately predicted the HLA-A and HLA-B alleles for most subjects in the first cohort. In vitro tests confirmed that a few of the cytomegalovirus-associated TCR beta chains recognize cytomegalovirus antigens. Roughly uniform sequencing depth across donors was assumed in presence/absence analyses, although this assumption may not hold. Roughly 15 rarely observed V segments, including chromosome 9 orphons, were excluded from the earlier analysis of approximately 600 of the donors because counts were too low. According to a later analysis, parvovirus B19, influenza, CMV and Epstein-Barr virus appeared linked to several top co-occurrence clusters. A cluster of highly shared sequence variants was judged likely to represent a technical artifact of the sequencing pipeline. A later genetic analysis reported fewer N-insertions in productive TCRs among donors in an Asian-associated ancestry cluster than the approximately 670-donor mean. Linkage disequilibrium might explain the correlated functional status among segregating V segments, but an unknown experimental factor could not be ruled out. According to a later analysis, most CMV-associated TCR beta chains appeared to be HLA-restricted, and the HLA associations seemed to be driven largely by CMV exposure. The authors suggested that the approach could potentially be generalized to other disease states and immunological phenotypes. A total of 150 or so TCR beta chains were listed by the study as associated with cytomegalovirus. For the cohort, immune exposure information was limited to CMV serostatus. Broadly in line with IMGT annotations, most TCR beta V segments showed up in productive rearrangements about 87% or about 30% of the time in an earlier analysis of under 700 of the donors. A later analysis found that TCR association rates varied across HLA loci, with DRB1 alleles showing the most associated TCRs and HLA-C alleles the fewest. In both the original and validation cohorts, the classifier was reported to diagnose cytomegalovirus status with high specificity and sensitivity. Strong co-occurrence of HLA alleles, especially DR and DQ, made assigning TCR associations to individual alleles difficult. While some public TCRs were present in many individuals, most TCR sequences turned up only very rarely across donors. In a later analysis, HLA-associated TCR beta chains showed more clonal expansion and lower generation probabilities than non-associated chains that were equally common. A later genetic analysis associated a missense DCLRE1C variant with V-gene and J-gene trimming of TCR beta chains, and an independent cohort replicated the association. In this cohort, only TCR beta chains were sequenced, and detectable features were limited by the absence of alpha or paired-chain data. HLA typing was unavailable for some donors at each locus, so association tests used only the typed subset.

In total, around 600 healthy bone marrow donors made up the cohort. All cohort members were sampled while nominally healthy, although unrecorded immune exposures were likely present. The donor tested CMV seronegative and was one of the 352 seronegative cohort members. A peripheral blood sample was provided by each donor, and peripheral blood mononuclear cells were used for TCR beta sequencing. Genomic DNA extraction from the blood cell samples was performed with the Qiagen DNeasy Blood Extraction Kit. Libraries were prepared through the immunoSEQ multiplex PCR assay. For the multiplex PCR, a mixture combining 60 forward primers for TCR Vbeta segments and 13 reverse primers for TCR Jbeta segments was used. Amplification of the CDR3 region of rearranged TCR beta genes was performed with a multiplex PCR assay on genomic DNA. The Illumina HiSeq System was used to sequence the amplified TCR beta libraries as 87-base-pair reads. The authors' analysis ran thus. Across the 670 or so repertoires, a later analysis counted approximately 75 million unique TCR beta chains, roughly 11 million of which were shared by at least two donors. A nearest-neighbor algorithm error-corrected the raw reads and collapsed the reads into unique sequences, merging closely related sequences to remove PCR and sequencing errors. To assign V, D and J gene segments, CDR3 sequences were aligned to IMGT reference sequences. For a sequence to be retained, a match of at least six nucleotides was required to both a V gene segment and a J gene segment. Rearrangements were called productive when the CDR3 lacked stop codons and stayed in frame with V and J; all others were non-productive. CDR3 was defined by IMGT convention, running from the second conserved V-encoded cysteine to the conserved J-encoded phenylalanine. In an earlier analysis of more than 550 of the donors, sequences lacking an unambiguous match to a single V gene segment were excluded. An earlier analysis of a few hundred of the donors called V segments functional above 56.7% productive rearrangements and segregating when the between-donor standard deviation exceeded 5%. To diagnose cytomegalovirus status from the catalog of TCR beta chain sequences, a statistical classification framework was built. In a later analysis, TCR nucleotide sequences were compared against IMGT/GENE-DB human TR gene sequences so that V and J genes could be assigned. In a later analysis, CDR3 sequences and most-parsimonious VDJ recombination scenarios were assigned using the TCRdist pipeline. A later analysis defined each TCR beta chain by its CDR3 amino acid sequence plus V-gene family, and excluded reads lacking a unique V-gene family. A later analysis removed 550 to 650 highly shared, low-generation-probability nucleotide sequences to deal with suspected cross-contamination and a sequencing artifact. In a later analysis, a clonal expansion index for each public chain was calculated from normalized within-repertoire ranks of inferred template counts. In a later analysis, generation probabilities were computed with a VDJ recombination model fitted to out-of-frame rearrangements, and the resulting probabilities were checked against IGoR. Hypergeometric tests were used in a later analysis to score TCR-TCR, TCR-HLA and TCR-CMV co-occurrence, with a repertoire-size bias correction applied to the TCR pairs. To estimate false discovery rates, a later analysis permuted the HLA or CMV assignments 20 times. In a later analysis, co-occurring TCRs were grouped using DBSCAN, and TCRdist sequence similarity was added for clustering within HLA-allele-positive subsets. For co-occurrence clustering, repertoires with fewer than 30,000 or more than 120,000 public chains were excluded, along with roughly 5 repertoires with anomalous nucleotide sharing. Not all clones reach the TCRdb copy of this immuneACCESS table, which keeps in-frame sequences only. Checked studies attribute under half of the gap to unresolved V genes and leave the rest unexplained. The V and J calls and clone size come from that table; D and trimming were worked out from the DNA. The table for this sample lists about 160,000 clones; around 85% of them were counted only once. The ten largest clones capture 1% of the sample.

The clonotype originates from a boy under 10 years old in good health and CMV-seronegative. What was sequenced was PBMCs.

This receptor has the CDR3 CASSFGSGANVLTF. The base sequence is TGTGCCAGCAGTTTCGGCTCTGGGGCCAACGTCCTGACTTTC. Recombination connected TRBV27 to TRBJ2-6, with the identity of the D gene unclear. Including the terminal cysteine and phenylalanine, the CDR3 comprises 14 residues. Only the CDR3 DNA stays, 42 bases, in frame from base 1. Per the germline V gene (reference sequence), MNHEY is the CDR1 and SMNVEV is the CDR2. The V end loses 3 bases and the J end loses 0 bases, and a stretch of 3 bases separates them.